This T cell receptor beta chain was retrieved from a study of cytomegalovirus exposure and HLA in healthy donors. Study-wide points: 164 TCR beta chains were listed as cytomegalovirus-associated.

The trim removed 6 bases at V and 0 bases at J, leaving 8 bases unmatched. The CDR3 extends over 16 amino acids. CDR1 MNHNY and CDR2 SVGAGI come from the germline V gene (reference sequence). These donors were members of the approximately 110-subject validation cohort, a group separate from the roughly 670-subject first cohort. TCRdb's table, derived via immunoSEQ multiplex PCR, lists solely in-frame clones and lacks some. The data hold some 110,000 clones, with about nine tenths observed a single time. As for this clone: Antigen: not known.

The specimen was PBMCs. V is TRBV6-6 and J is TRBJ1-5; 7 bases are a match to TRBD1. The receptor comes from a man in his late teens or twenties in good health and CMV-seropositive. The CDR3 reads CASRAKGQNSNQPQHF. The CDR3 DNA follows: TGTGCCAGCAGGGCTAAGGGACAGAATAGCAATCAGCCCCAGCATTTT.